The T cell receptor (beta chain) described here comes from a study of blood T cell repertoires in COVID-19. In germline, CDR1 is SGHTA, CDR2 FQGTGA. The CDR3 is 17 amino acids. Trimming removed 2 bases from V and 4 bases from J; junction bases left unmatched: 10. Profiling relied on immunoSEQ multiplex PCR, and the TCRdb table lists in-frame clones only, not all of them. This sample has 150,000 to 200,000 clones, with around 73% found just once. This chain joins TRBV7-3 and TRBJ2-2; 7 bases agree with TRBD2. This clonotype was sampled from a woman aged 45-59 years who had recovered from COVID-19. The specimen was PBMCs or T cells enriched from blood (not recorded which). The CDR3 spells CASSLLQWRGSTGELFF. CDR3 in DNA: TGTGCCAGCAGCTTACTTCAATGGCGGGGGAGCACCGGGGAGCTGTTTTTT.